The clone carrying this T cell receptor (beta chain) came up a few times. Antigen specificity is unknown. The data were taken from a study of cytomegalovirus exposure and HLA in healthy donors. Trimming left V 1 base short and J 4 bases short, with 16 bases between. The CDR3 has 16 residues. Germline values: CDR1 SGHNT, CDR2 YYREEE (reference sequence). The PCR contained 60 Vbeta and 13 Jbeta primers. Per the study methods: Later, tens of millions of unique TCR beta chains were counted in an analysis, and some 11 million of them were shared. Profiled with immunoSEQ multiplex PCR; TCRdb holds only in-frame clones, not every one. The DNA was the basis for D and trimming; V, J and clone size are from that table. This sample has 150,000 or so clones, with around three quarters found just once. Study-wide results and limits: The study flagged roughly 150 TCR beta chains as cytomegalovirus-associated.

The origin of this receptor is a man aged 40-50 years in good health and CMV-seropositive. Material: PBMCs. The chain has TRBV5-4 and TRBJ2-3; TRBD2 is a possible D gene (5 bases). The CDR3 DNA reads TGTGCCAGCAGCTTGACGGGATGGTTCTCATCAGATACGCAGTATTTT. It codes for CASSLTGWFSSDTQYF.